This record concerns one T cell receptor beta chain sequence. Its antigen is unidentified. The PCR had 60 Vbeta and 13 Jbeta primers. Measured with immunoSEQ multiplex PCR; TCRdb has only the in-frame clones, and not every one. The sample has about 130,000 clones, 65% to 90% seen once. The source of the sample is a study of cytomegalovirus exposure and HLA in healthy donors. The germline gives CDR1 MNHEY, CDR2 SVGAGI. The CDR3 totals 15 residues. The ends lost 6 bases at V and 5 bases at J; junction bases unmatched: 11. The study, taken as a whole, reports: Specificity for CMV antigens was confirmed in vitro for a few of the CMV-associated chains.

This clonotype was sampled from a girl aged 2 to 10 in good health and CMV-seronegative. The chain joins TRBV6-5 to TRBJ2-5; 8 nucleotides align to TRBD2. The material sequenced was PBMCs. The CDR3 sequence: CASRPSGGGRETQYF. For the CDR3, the DNA is TGTGCCAGCAGACCGTCGGGGGGGGGCAGGGAGACCCAGTACTTC.